Each of the 9 T cell receptor beta chains below was sequenced from the same sample in a study of B cell selection in AIRE deficiency. Conventional CD4 T cells were sorted as CD4+CD127+ cells. Sequenced by immunoSEQ multiplex PCR; TCRdb stores in-frame clones only, minus some. The table includes approximately 19,000 clones, roughly 97% detected once. The sample taken for sequencing was conventional CD4+ T cells sorted from PBMCs. The receptors originated from a human donor with AIRE deficiency.

The rearrangement links TRBV13 to TRBJ2-2, with TRBD1 as a possible D gene (5 bases). The CDR3 totals 16 residues. V lost 6 bases to trimming and J lost 2 bases, with 16 bases between them. The germline V gene has CDR1 PRHDT and CDR2 FYEKMQ (reference sequence). The CDR3: CASRHLRAGNTGELFF. Here the CDR3 DNA reads TGTGCCAGCAGGCATCTCAGGGCCGGTAACACCGGGGAGCTGTTTTTT.

The chain joins TRBV6-9 to TRBJ1-3; D gene unclear. There are 11 residues in the CDR3. Germline V CDR1 and CDR2: MNHGY, SVAAGI. V was clipped by 6 bases and J by 4 bases, with 4 bases between them. The DNA for the CDR3 is TGTGCCAGCAGGGACGGAAACACCATATATTTT. Translated, it gives CASRDGNTIYF.

The rearrangement joins TRBV13 to TRBJ2-3; D is ambiguous. The germline gives CDR1 PRHDT, CDR2 FYEKMQ (reference sequence). The CDR3 loop spans 12 amino acids. Trimming removed 0 bases at V and 5 bases at J, with 3 bases between. The CDR3 loop reads CASSLGGDTQYF. DNA for the CDR3: TGTGCCAGCAGCTTAGGCGGAGATACGCAGTATTTT.

The chain joins TRBV4-1 to TRBJ2-2; D is perhaps TRBD1 or TRBD2 (5 bases each). Trimming stripped 1 base from V and 1 base from J, with 13 bases between. The CDR3 has 17 amino acids. Germline CDR1 reads MGHRA; CDR2 reads YSYEKL. CDR3 in DNA: TGCGCCAGCAGCCAAGGTTCCGGGACCTGGAACACCGGGGAGCTGTTTTTT. This gives the protein CASSQGSGTWNTGELFF.

CDR3 sequence reads: CASSLSQGAGEQYF. CDR3 DNA sequence: TGTGCCAGCAGCTTATCACAGGGGGCAGGCGAGCAGTACTTC. The chain is built from TRBV11-3 and TRBJ2-7; TRBD1 aligns across 9 bases. The CDR3 spans 14 residues. The germline CDR1 and CDR2 sequences are SGHNT and YENEEA. J gave up 6 bases and V 2 bases, and 5 bases lay outside the gene matches.

The chain uses TRBV10-3 and TRBJ2-5; maybe TRBD2 (6 bases). CDR3 size: 15 residues. Germline loops: CDR1 ENHRY, CDR2 SYGVKD. Trimming removed 0 bases from V and 2 bases from J, with 10 bases in between. The CDR3: CAISESSGEQETQYF. CDR3 coding DNA: TGTGCCATCAGTGAGTCCTCGGGGGAGCAAGAGACCCAGTACTTC.

The chain joins TRBV12-2 to TRBJ2-7. TRBV12-2 is noted as a pseudogene. The CDR3 has 16 amino acids. The CDR3 region has the DNA TGTGCAAGTCGCTTAGCTTCGTCCGGGGGCGGGTACGAGCAGTACTTC. Protein sequence: CASRLASSGGGYEQYF.

The chain has TRBV4-3 and TRBJ1-1, with 8 bases lining up with TRBD1. CDR3 length equals 17 residues. V lost 0 bases and J lost 0; bases outside the gene matches: 6. From germline, CDR1 is LGHNA and CDR2 YSLEER. The CDR3 nucleotides are TGCGCCAGCAGCCAAGATTGGACAGGGTTCATGAACACTGAAGCTTTCTTT. Protein: CASSQDWTGFMNTEAFF.

The chain carries TRBV19 and TRBJ1-2; a possible D gene is TRBD1 (5 bases). This CDR3 spans 15 amino acids. V gave up 4 bases and J gave up 0 bases, with 12 bases separating them. CDR1 and CDR2 (germline): LNHDA, SQIVND (reference sequence). CDR3 coding DNA: TGTGCCAGTAGTAAGGGGATGACGGCTAACTATGGCTACACCTTC. Its protein is CASSKGMTANYGYTF.